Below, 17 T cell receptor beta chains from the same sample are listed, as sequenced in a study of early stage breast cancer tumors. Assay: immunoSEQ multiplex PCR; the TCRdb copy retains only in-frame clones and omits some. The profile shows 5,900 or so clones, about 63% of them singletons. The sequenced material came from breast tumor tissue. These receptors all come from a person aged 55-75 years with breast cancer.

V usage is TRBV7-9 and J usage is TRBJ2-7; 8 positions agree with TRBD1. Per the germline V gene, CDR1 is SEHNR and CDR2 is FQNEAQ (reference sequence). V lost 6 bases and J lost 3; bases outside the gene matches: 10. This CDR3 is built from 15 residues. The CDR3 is CASRSPGQVGYEQYF. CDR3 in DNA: TGTGCCAGCAGGTCACCGGGACAGGTGGGCTACGAGCAGTACTTC.

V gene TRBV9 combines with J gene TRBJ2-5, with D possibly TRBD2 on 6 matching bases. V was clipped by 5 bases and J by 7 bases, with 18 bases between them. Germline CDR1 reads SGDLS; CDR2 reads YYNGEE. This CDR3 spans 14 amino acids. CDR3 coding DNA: TGTGCCAGCAGTGTGGGGGGTGAGGGTGCGACCCAGTACTTC. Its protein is CASSVGGEGATQYF.

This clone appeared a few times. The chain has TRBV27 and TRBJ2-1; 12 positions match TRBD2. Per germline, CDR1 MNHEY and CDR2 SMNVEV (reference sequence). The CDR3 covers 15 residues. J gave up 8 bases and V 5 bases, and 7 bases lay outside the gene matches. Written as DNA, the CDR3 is TGTGCCAGCAGTCTCACTAGCGGGGGGTTGCATGAGCAGTTCTTC. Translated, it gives CASSLTSGGLHEQFF.

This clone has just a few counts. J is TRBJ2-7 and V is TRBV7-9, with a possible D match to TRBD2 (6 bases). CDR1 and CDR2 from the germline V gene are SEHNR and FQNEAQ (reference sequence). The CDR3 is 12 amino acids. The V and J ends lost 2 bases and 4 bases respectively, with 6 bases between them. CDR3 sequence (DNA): TGTGCCAGCAGCTTAAGCGGGTACGAGCAGTACTTC. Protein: CASSLSGYEQYF. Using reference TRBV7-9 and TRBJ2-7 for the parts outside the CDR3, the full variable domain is DTGVSQNPRHKITKRGQNVTFRCDPISEHNRLYWYRQTLGQGPEFLTYFQNEAQLEKSRLLSDRFSAERPKGSFSTLEIQRTEQGDSAMYLCASSLSGYEQYFGPGTRLTVT.

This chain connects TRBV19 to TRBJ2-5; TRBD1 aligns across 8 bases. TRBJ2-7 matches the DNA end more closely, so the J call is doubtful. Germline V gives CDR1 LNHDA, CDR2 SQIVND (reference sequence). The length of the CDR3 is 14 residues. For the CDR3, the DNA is TGTGCCAGTAGCCTGGACAGGGCCACCTACGAGCAGTACTTC. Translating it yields CASSLDRATYEQYF.

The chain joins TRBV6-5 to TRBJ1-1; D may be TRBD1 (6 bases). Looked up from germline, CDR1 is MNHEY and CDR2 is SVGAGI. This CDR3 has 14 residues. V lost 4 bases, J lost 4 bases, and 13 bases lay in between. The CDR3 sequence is CASSSGQLSTEAFF. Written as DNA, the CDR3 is TGTGCCAGCAGTTCCGGACAGCTTAGCACTGAAGCTTTCTTT.

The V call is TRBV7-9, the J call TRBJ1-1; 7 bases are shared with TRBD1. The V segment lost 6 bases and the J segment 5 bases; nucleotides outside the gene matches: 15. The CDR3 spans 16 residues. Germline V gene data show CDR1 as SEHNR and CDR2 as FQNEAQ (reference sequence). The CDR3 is CASRGWGQPNRTEAFF. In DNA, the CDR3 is TGTGCCAGCAGGGGGTGGGGACAGCCGAACCGTACTGAAGCTTTCTTT.

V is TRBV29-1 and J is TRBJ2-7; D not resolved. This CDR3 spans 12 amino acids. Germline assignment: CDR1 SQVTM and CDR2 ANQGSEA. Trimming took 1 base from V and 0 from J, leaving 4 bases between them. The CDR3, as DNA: TGCAGCGTTGAAGGCCTCTCCTACGAGCAGTACTTC. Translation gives CSVEGLSYEQYF.

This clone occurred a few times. The CDR3 DNA is TGCGCCAGCAGCTTGGGTGTCGATTGGGGCACAGATACGCAGTATTTT. Amino acids: CASSLGVDWGTDTQYF. The rearrangement uses TRBV5-1 and TRBJ2-3; D is unclear. V dropped 0 bases and J dropped 1 base, with 12 bases sitting between them. Germline values: CDR1 SGHRS, CDR2 YFSETQ. This CDR3 contains 16 residues. Full variable domain (missing parts from reference TRBV5-1 and TRBJ2-3): KAGVTQTPRYLIKTRGQQVTLSCSPISGHRSVSWYQQTPGQGLQFLFEYFSETQRNKGNFPGRFSGRQFSNSRSEMNVSTLELGDSALYLCASSLGVDWGTDTQYFGPGTRLTVL.

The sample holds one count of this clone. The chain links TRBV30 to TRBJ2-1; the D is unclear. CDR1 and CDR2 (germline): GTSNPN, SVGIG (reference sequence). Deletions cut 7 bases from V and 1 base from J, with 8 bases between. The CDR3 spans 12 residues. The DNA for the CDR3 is TGTGCCTCCCCTGCATCCTACAATGAGCAGTTCTTC. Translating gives CASPASYNEQFF. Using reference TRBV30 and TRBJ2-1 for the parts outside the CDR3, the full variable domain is SQTIHQWPATLVQPVGSPLSLECTVEGTSNPNLYWYRQAAGRGLQLLFYSVGIGQISSEVPQNLSASRPQDRQFILSSKKLLLSDSGFYLCASPASYNEQFFGPGTRLTVL.

CDR3 loop: CASGPGQGVYEQYF. The CDR3 DNA reads as TGTGCCAGCGGACCGGGACAGGGGGTTTACGAGCAGTACTTC. The chain uses TRBV11-3 and TRBJ2-7; TRBD1 matches 11 bases. Trimming took 8 bases from V and 4 from J; bases not matched to a gene: 7. The V gene's germline CDR1 is SGHNT and CDR2 YENEEA. CDR3 size: 14 residues.

This CDR3 is CASSLATGDSPLHF. As DNA, the CDR3 is TGCGCCAGCAGCTTGGCCACGGGCGATTCACCCCTCCACTTT. This chain connects TRBV5-1 to TRBJ1-6; D not certain. The CDR3 is 14 residues long. In germline, CDR1 is SGHRS, CDR2 YFSETQ. V was cut by 0 bases and J by 8 bases, with 9 bases left in between.

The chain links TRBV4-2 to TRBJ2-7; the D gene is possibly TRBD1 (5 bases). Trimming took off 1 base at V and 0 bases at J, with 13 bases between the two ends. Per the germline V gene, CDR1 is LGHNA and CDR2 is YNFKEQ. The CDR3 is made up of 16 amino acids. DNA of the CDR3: TGTGCCAGCAGCCAAGTTCCCCTGGGGCACTCCTACGAGCAGTACTTC. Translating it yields CASSQVPLGHSYEQYF.

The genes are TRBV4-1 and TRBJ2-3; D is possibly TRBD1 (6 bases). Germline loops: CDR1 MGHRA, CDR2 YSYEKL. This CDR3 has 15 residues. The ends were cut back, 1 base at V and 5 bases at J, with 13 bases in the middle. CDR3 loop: CASSQALVGGDTQYF. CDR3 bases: TGCGCCAGCAGCCAAGCGTTAGTAGGGGGAGATACGCAGTATTTT.

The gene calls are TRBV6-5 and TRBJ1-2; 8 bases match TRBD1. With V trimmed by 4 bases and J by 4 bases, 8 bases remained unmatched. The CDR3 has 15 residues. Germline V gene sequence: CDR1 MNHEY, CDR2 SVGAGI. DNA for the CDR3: TGTGCCAGCAGTTCTAAGCAGGGGGCTGGCTATGGCTACACCTTC. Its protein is CASSSKQGAGYGYTF.

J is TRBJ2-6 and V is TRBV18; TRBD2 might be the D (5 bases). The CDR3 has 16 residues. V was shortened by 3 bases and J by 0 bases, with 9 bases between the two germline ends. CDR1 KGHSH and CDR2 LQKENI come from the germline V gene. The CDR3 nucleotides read TGTGCCAGCTCACCGTCGCTAGCCTCTGGGGCCAACGTCCTGACTTTC. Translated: CASSPSLASGANVLTF. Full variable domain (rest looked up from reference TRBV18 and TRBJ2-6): NAGVMQNPRHLVRRRGQEARLRCSPMKGHSHVYWYRQLPEEGLKFMVYLQKENIIDESGMPKERFSAEFPKEGPSILRIQQVVRGDSAAYFCASSPSLASGANVLTFGAGSRLTVL.

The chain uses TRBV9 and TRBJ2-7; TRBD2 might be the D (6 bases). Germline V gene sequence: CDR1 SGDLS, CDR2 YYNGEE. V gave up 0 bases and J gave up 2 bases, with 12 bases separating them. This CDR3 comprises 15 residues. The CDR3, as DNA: TGTGCCAGCAGCGTAGGTGCTAGCGATCCCTACGAGCAGTACTTC. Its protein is CASSVGASDPYEQYF.